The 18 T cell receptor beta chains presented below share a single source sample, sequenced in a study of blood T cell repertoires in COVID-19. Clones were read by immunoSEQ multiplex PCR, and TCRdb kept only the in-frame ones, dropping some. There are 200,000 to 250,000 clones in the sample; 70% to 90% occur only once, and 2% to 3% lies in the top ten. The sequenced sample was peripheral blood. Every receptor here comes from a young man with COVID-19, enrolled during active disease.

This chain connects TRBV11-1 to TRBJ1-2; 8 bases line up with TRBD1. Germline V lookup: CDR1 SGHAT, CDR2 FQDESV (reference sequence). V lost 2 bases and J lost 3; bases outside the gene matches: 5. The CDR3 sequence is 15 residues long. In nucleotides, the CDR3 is TGTGCCAGCAGCTTACGGACAGGGACCCACTATGGCTACACCTTC. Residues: CASSLRTGTHYGYTF.

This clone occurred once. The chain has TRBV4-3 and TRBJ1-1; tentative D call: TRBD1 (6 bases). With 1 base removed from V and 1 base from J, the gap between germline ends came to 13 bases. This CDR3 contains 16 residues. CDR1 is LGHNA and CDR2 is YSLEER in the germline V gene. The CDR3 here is CASSQVWDTPNTEAFF. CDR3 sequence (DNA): TGCGCCAGCAGCCAAGTTTGGGACACCCCGAACACTGAAGCTTTCTTT.

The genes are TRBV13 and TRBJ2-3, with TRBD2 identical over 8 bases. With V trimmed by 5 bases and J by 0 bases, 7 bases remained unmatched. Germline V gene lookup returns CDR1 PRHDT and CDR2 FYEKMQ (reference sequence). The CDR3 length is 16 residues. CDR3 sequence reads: CASSPDSGGSTDTQYF. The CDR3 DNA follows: TGTGCCAGCAGCCCCGACTCGGGGGGGAGCACAGATACGCAGTATTTT.

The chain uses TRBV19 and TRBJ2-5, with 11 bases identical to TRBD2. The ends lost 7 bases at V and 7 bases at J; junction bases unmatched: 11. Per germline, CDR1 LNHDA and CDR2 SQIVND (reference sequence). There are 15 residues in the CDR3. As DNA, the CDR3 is TGTGCCAGTATGGAGGGGACTAGCGGAGCGGGGACCCAGTACTTC. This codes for CASMEGTSGAGTQYF.

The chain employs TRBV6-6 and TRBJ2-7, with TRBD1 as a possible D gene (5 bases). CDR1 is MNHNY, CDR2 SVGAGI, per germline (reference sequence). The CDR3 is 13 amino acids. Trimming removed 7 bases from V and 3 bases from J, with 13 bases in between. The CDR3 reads CASTDSNYYEQYF. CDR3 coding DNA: TGTGCCAGCACCGACAGTAATTACTACGAGCAGTACTTC.

CDR3 region: CASSQSPTGSYEQYF. The CDR3 bases are TGCGCCAGCAGTCAATCACCGACAGGTTCCTACGAGCAGTACTTC. The chain links TRBV23-1 to TRBJ2-7, with D maybe TRBD1 (6 bases). TRBV23-1 is an open reading frame whose function is uncertain. Trimming took 0 bases from V and 1 from J, leaving 10 bases between them. The CDR3 contains 15 residues.

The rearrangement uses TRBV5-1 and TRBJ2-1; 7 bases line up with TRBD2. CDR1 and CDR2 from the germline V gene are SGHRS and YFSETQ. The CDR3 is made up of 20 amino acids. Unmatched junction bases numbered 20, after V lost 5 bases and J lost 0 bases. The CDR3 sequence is CASSKNSLAEDLSSYNEQFF. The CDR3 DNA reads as TGCGCCAGCAGTAAAAACAGTCTAGCGGAGGACCTAAGCTCCTACAATGAGCAGTTCTTC.

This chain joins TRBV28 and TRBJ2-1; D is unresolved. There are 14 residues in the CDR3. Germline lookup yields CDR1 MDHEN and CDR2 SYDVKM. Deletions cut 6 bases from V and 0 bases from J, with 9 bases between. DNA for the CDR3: TGTGCCAGCAGGTCCGCGAGCTCCTACAATGAGCAGTTCTTC. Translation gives CASRSASSYNEQFF. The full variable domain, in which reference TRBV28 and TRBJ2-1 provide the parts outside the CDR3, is DVKVTQSSRYLVKRTGEKVFLECVQDMDHENMFWYRQDPGLGLRLIYFSYDVKMKEKGDIPEGYSVSREKKERFSLILESASTNQTSMYLCASRSASSYNEQFFGPGTRLTVL.

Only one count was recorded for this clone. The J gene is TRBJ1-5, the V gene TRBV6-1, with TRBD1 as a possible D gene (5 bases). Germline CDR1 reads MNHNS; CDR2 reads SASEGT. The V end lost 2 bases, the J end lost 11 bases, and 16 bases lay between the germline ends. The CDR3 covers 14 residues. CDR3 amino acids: CASSERGGIGSQHF. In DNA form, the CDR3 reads TGTGCCAGCAGTGAACGGGGGGGGATTGGGTCCCAGCATTTT.

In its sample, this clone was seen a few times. CDR3 residues: CASSFTSFEKLFF. Here the CDR3 DNA reads TGCGCCAGCAGCTTCACGAGTTTTGAAAAACTGTTTTTT. V is TRBV5-1 and J is TRBJ1-4; no definite D call. V dropped 2 bases and J dropped 7 bases, with 9 bases sitting between them. Germline CDR1 is SGHRS and CDR2 is YFSETQ. The CDR3 runs to 13 residues.

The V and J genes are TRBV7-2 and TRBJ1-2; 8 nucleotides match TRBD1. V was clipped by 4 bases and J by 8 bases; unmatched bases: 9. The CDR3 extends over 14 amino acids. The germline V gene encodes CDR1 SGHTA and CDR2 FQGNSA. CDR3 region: CASSWDRWGQGYTF. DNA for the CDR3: TGTGCCAGCAGCTGGGACAGGTGGGGGCAAGGCTACACCTTC.

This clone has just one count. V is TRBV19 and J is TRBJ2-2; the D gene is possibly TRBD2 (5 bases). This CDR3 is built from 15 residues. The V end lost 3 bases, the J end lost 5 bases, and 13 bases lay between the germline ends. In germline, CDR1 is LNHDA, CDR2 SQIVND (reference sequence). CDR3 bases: TGTGCCAGTAGTATCGGAGGAACACCTACCGGGGAGCTGTTTTTT. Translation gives CASSIGGTPTGELFF.

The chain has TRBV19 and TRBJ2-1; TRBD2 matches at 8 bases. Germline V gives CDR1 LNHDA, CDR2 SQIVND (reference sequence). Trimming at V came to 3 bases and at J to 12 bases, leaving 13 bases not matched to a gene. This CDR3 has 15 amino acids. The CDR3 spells CASSIPREGRLGQFF. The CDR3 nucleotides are TGTGCCAGTAGTATTCCTCGGGAGGGCCGTTTAGGGCAGTTCTTC.

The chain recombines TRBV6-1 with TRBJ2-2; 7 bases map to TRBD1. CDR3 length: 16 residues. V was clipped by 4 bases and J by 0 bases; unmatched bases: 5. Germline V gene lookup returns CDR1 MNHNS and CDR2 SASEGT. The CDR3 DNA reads TGTGCCAGCAGTGTACGGACAGGAGCGAACACCGGGGAGCTGTTTTTT. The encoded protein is CASSVRTGANTGELFF.

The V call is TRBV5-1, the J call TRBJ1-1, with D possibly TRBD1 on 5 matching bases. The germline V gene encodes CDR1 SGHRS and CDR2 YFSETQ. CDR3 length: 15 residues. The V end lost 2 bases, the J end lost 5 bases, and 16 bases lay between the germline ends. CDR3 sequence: CASSLGRVSGTEAFF. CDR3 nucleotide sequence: TGCGCCAGCAGCTTAGGCAGGGTCTCCGGGACTGAAGCTTTCTTT.

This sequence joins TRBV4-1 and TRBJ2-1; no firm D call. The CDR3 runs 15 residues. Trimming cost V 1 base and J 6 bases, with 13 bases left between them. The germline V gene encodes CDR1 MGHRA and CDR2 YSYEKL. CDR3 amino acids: CASSQAPLPSNEQFF. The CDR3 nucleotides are TGCGCCAGCAGCCAAGCTCCGCTACCTAGCAATGAGCAGTTCTTC.

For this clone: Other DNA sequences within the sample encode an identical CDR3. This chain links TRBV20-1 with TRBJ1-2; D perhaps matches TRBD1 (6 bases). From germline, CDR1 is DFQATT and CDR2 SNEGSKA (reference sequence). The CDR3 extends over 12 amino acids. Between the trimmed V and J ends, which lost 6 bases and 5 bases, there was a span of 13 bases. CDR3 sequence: CSASEGGYGYTF. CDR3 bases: TGCAGTGCCAGTGAGGGGGGATATGGCTACACCTTC.

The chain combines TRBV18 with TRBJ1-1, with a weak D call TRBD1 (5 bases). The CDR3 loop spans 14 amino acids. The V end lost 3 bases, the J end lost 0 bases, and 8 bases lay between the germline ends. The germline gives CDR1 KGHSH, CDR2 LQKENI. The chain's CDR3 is CASSPDILNTEAFF. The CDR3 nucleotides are TGTGCCAGCTCACCGGACATATTGAACACTGAAGCTTTCTTT.